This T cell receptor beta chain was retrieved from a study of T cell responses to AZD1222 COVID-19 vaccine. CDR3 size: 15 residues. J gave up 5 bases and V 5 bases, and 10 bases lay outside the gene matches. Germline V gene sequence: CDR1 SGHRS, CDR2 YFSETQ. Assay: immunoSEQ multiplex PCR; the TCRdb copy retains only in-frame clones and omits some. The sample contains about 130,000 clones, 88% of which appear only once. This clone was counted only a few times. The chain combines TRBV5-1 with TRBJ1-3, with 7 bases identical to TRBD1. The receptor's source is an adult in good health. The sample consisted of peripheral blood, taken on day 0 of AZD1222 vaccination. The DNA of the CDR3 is TGCGCCAGCAGATCAGACAGGGCCCCAAGAAACACCATATATTTT. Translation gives CASRSDRAPRNTIYF.